This TCR beta chain was identified in a study of cytomegalovirus exposure and HLA in healthy donors. General observations from the study: Per published reports, the classifier diagnosed cytomegalovirus status with high specificity and sensitivity. The study assumed roughly uniform donor sequencing depth for presence/absence analyses. Versus the approximately 670-donor mean, an Asian-associated ancestry cluster reportedly showed fewer N-insertions in a later analysis. Information on immune exposure was restricted to one variable (CMV serostatus).

A word on this clone: Its matching antigen is unknown.

PCR employed 60 Vbeta and 13 Jbeta primers. Measured with immunoSEQ multiplex PCR; TCRdb has only the in-frame clones, and not every one. This table holds some 140,000 clones, around 79% found once. The sample taken for sequencing was PBMCs. This receptor was obtained from a man in his forties or fifties in good health and CMV-seropositive.

In nucleotides, the CDR3 is TGCGCCAGCAGCTTGGAGGCCGCTCCGGAGGAAAAACTGTTTTTT. Translation gives CASSLEAAPEEKLFF. The chain is built from TRBV5-1 and TRBJ1-4; D gene unclear. Germline loops: CDR1 SGHRS, CDR2 YFSETQ. V dropped 0 bases and J dropped 8 bases, with 14 bases sitting between them. The CDR3 totals 15 residues. Complete variable domain (other parts from reference TRBV5-1 and TRBJ1-4): KAGVTQTPRYLIKTRGQQVTLSCSPISGHRSVSWYQQTPGQGLQFLFEYFSETQRNKGNFPGRFSGRQFSNSRSEMNVSTLELGDSALYLCASSLEAAPEEKLFFGSGTQLSVL.